The entry below gives a single T cell receptor (beta chain) sequence along with its context. The V and J ends lost 3 bases and 1 base respectively, with 7 bases between them. The CDR3 is 13 amino acids. Germline assignment: CDR1 SGHKS and CDR2 YYEKEE (reference sequence). This sample was included in a study of OX40 agonist ivuxolimab in advanced cancers. Assay used: immunoSEQ multiplex PCR; TCRdb lists only in-frame clones, some missing. The sample shows around 82,000 clones, around 90% of them seen only once. The specimen was CD4+ or CD8+ T cells sorted from blood, collected in a trial of the OX40 agonist ivuxolimab. This sequence was found in an adult with an advanced solid tumor such as melanoma, head and neck, liver or kidney cancer. The chain links TRBV5-5 to TRBJ1-1, with D perhaps matching TRBD1 (5 bases). This CDR3 reads CASSWGTNTEAFF. The CDR3, as DNA: TGTGCCAGCAGCTGGGGCACGAACACTGAAGCTTTCTTT.